Given below is one T cell receptor (beta chain) in context. The identical CDR3 is also encoded by other nucleotide sequences in the sample. TCRdb's table, derived via immunoSEQ multiplex PCR, lists solely in-frame clones and lacks some. In the table there are roughly 390,000 clones, around 87% of which are singletons. The data were taken from a study of blood T cell repertoires in COVID-19. As for the study in general: T cells, B-cell-depleted T cells, or PBMCs provided the cDNA or gDNA that served as material.

A Seattle source enrolled patients during active infection and followed them longitudinally. CDR1 and CDR2 (germline): LNHDA, SQIVND (reference sequence). Deletions cut 4 bases from V and 4 bases from J, with 8 bases between. This CDR3 has 13 amino acids. V is TRBV19 and J is TRBJ2-1; D may be TRBD2 (6 bases). The sequenced sample was peripheral blood. The source of this sequence is a woman aged 25 to 39 with COVID-19, enrolled during active disease. The chain's CDR3 is CASSTGTYNEQFF. CDR3 DNA sequence: TGTGCCAGTAGTACCGGGACTTACAATGAGCAGTTCTTC.